This T cell receptor beta chain derives from a study of control samples from healthy donors and cancer patients. Generated by immunoSEQ multiplex PCR, the TCRdb table keeps only in-frame clones and is missing some. The sample contains 150,000 or so clones, around 95% of which appear only once. In its sample, this clone was seen once. The CDR3 consists of 17 residues. V was cut by 4 bases and J by 3 bases, with 22 bases left in between. From germline, CDR1 is LNHDA and CDR2 SQIVND (reference sequence). The receptor was derived from a man aged 40-50 years in good health. The chain employs TRBV19 and TRBJ2-7, with a tentative D call TRBD2 (6 bases). Input material: blood. Here the CDR3 DNA reads TGTGCCAGTAGTAGGGGAGGTGGCAGTGATTTGCTCTACGAGCAGTACTTC. Its translation: CASSRGGGSDLLYEQYF.